Listed below are T cell receptor beta chains from one sample, sequenced in a study of blood T cell repertoires in COVID-19. Method: immunoSEQ multiplex PCR; TCRdb's copy keeps in-frame clones and lacks some. This table holds hundreds of thousands of clones, nearly 90% found once. The source material was PBMCs or T cells enriched from blood (not recorded which). These receptor sequences come from a woman between 18 and 29 years old with acute COVID-19. Both conserved end residues are part of each CDR3. The D gene is left open where the match is weak. Only some rows state a clone size, as once, few, many or a class for expanded clones.

clone_size d_call j_call v_call cdr3_aa cdr3_nt
few TRBD1 TRBJ2-1 TRBV19 CASRNIQGANIDNEQFF TGTGCCAGTAGGAATATACAGGGGGCAAACATAGACAATGAGCAGTTCTTC
NA TRBD2 TRBJ2-1 TRBV27 CASSSVPGGRANNEQFF TGTGCCAGCAGTTCGGTCCCGGGCGGGAGGGCCAACAATGAGCAGTTCTTC
NA NA TRBJ2-7 TRBV28 CASSPPGRIFYEQYF TGTGCCAGCAGTCCCCCAGGGAGGATTTTCTACGAGCAGTACTTC
NA TRBD2 TRBJ2-1 TRBV7-3 CASSRGLAMGNEQFF TGTGCCAGCAGCCGGGGACTAGCGATGGGCAATGAGCAGTTCTTC
NA TRBD2 TRBJ2-1 TRBV28 CASSWEGRFPNEQFF TGTGCCAGCAGTTGGGAGGGCCGATTCCCTAATGAGCAGTTCTTC
NA NA TRBJ2-3 TRBV5-4 CASSLETPDTQYF TGTGCCAGCAGCTTGGAGACACCAGATACGCAGTATTTT
NA TRBD1 TRBJ2-1 TRBV5-1 CASSYPGQTQFF TGCGCCAGCAGCTACCCGGGACAGACCCAGTTCTTC
NA TRBD1 TRBJ2-7 TRBV7-8 CASSLGRTGFSYEQYF TGTGCCAGCAGCTTAGGTAGGACAGGGTTCTCCTACGAGCAGTACTTC
NA NA TRBJ2-2 TRBV28 CASSFRGTGELFF TGTGCCAGCAGTTTCCGGGGCACCGGGGAGCTGTTTTTT
NA NA TRBJ2-7 TRBV18 CASSGNSYEQYF TGTGCCAGCTCCGGGAACTCCTACGAGCAGTACTTC
NA NA TRBJ2-1 TRBV28 CASSPFEQISERFF TGTGCCAGCAGCCCCTTTGAACAAATCTCCGAAAGGTTCTTC
NA TRBD2 TRBJ2-7 TRBV28 CASSQTSGLLSYEQYF TGTGCCAGCAGTCAAACTAGCGGGCTACTCTCCTACGAGCAGTACTTC
once NA TRBJ2-7 TRBV7-9 CASSLGERAYEQYF TGTGCCAGCAGCTTAGGGGAGCGGGCCTACGAGCAGTACTTC
NA NA TRBJ1-4 TRBV5-1 CASSPESTNEKLFF TGCGCCAGCAGCCCGGAGAGTACTAATGAAAAACTGTTTTTT
NA NA TRBJ2-2 TRBV15 CATSRDRRGVTGELFF TGTGCCACCAGCAGAGATCGCAGGGGAGTAACCGGGGAGCTGTTTTTT
NA NA TRBJ2-2 TRBV18 CASSLGQTGELFF TGTGCCAGCTCACTCGGACAGACCGGGGAGCTGTTTTTT
NA TRBD2 TRBJ2-3 TRBV10-3 CAISESKSSGAGTDTQYF TGTGCCATCAGTGAGTCGAAATCCAGCGGGGCCGGCACAGATACGCAGTATTTT
NA TRBD2 TRBJ2-1 TRBV10-3 CAISYGGSYNEQFF TGTGCCATCAGTTACGGGGGGTCCTACAATGAGCAGTTCTTC
NA TRBD1 TRBJ1-1 TRBV5-1 CASSPGDSSEVAFF TGCGCCAGCAGCCCGGGGGACAGTAGTGAAGTAGCTTTCTTT
NA NA TRBJ2-7 TRBV28 CASSPSLAPYEQYF TGTGCCAGCAGCCCCTCCCTGGCCCCCTACGAGCAGTACTTC
NA TRBD1 TRBJ2-7 TRBV10-2 CASHPGQPYEQYF TGCGCCAGTCACCCGGGACAGCCCTACGAGCAGTACTTC
NA NA TRBJ1-3 TRBV6-2/TRBV6-3 CASSTGYSGNTIYF TGTGCCAGCAGTACAGGATACTCTGGAAACACCATATATTTT
NA TRBD2 TRBJ2-1 TRBV12-3/TRBV12-4 CASRGGGRPPEFF TGTGCCAGCAGGGGGGGCGGGAGGCCTCCAGAGTTCTTC
NA NA TRBJ2-2 TRBV19 CASFGAGSTGELFF TGTGCCAGTTTTGGGGCAGGTAGTACCGGGGAGCTGTTTTTT
NA NA TRBJ1-1 TRBV30 CAWSPQQNTEAFF TGTGCCTGGAGTCCTCAACAGAACACTGAAGCTTTCTTT
NA TRBD2 TRBJ2-1 TRBV11-2 CASNQGTSGSGEQFF TGTGCCAGCAACCAAGGGACTAGCGGGAGTGGTGAGCAGTTCTTC
NA TRBD2 TRBJ2-3 TRBV15 CATSRARTSGNADTQYF TGTGCCACCAGCAGAGCCCGGACTAGCGGGAACGCGGATACGCAGTATTTT
NA NA TRBJ2-1 TRBV9 CASSVYYRGEQFF TGTGCCAGCAGCGTATACTATCGCGGTGAGCAGTTCTTC
NA NA TRBJ1-5 TRBV25-1 CASSLGGGQGNQPQHF TGTGCCAGCAGTTTGGGCGGGGGGCAGGGCAATCAGCCCCAGCATTTT
NA TRBD1 TRBJ1-4 TRBV11-2 CASSFGEDRGNEKLFF TGTGCCAGCAGCTTTGGTGAGGACAGGGGGAATGAAAAACTGTTTTTT
NA TRBD1 TRBJ1-2 TRBV15 CATSRRTGDYGYTF TGTGCCACCAGCAGACGAACAGGGGACTATGGCTACACCTTC
NA NA TRBJ1-3 TRBV6-5 CASWASPRNTIYF TGTGCCAGCTGGGCCAGTCCCCGAAACACCATATATTTT
NA NA TRBJ2-4 TRBV4-2 CASSQDPPGRGRAKNIQYF TGTGCCAGCAGCCAAGACCCACCGGGGAGAGGGCGAGCCAAAAACATTCAGTACTTC
NA TRBD2 TRBJ2-2 TRBV4-1 CASSQDSRVRGGHTGELFF TGCGCCAGCAGCCAAGATAGTCGGGTACGGGGGGGTCACACCGGGGAGCTGTTTTTT
NA NA TRBJ2-5 TRBV6-5 CASSYLGGGYQETQYF TGTGCCAGCAGTTACCTCGGCGGCGGATACCAAGAGACCCAGTACTTC
NA NA TRBJ2-7 TRBV7-2 CASSSIRQGRYEQYF TGTGCCAGCAGCTCGATCAGGCAAGGCCGGTACGAGCAGTACTTC
once TRBD1 TRBJ1-4 TRBV4-1 CASSPAPGQGFPWGEKLFF TGCGCCAGCAGCCCAGCTCCGGGACAGGGTTTCCCGTGGGGTGAAAAACTGTTTTTT
NA TRBD1 TRBJ1-2 TRBV5-1 CASSSRTGGYGYTF TGCGCCAGCAGCTCGCGGACAGGGGGCTATGGCTACACCTTC
NA NA TRBJ2-1 TRBV5-1 CASSLAQGSSYNEQFF TGCGCCAGCAGCTTGGCACAGGGATCAAGCTACAATGAGCAGTTCTTC
few NA TRBJ2-3 TRBV5-1 CASSYGGMGTDTQYF TGCGCCAGCAGCTACGGCGGGATGGGCACAGATACGCAGTATTTT
NA NA TRBJ2-1 TRBV9 CASSVVEGAFVNEQFF TGTGCCAGCAGCGTAGTGGAGGGGGCGTTTGTTAATGAGCAGTTCTTC
NA TRBD2 TRBJ2-7 TRBV3-1/TRBV3-2 CATKSGIAGSGKSHEQYF TGTGCCACCAAGAGTGGGATAGCGGGGTCGGGGAAGAGTCACGAGCAGTACTTC
NA NA TRBJ2-7 TRBV10-1 CASSPSSLGAYTYEQYF TGCGCCAGCAGTCCGTCCTCCCTAGGCGCCTATACCTACGAGCAGTACTTC
NA NA TRBJ2-3 TRBV12-3/TRBV12-4 CASSIVRDTQYF TGTGCCAGCAGTATAGTGAGGGATACGCAGTATTTT
once NA TRBJ1-1 TRBV14 CASSQDRGDTEAFF TGTGCCAGCAGCCAAGATCGGGGTGACACTGAAGCTTTCTTT
NA TRBD1 TRBJ2-7 TRBV3-1/TRBV3-2 CASSRQGQVYEQYF TGTGCCAGCAGCCGTCAGGGACAGGTTTACGAGCAGTACTTC
NA NA TRBJ2-6 TRBV11-2 CASSPIFSSGANVLTF TGTGCCAGCAGCCCGATATTCAGCTCTGGGGCCAACGTCCTGACTTTC
NA TRBD1 TRBJ1-2 TRBV4-1 CASSLETGVGSYGYTF TGCGCCAGCAGCCTCGAAACAGGGGTTGGTAGCTATGGCTACACCTTC
NA NA TRBJ2-2 TRBV5-1 CASSLGGRQGGSTGELFF TGCGCCAGCAGCTTGGGAGGCCGACAGGGAGGCTCAACCGGGGAGCTGTTTTTT
NA NA TRBJ2-1 TRBV15 CATSTRLGYNEQFF TGTGCCACCAGCACCCGACTAGGCTACAATGAGCAGTTCTTC
NA NA TRBJ1-5 TRBV7-9 CASSLQGSQPQHF TGTGCCAGCAGCTTACAGGGTAGTCAGCCCCAGCATTTT